The 17 T cell receptor beta chains below all came from one sample that was sequenced in a study of vaccination effects on CD4 cells after COVID-19. Measured with immunoSEQ multiplex PCR; TCRdb has only the in-frame clones, and not every one. The data hold about 40,000 clones, with under 70% observed a single time. Antigen-specific CD4+ T cells were first expanded with viral peptide pools by the ViraFEST assay and only then sequenced. Culture lasted roughly 9 days before CD4+ T cell isolation. The vaccine recipients had no prior SARS-CoV-2 infection, with negative nucleocapsid antibodies. For these TCRs, the target antigens are not known. The specimen was CD4+ T cells from PBMCs cultured with HCoV-OC43 spike peptides, collected before COVID-19 vaccination. Noted subset: HCoV-OC43 spike overlapping peptide pool stimulation. The receptors originated from a human donor who received a COVID-19 vaccine.

The V call is TRBV7-6, the J call TRBJ2-2; D is unresolved. V lost 5 bases and J lost 6, with 13 bases in between. This CDR3 contains 14 residues. The germline CDR1 and CDR2 sequences are SGHVS and FNYEAQ. Here the CDR3 reads CASSPATPSGELFF. The CDR3 DNA is TGTGCCAGCAGCCCCGCAACACCGTCCGGGGAGCTGTTTTTT.

This clone was observed a few times. This chain joins TRBV5-4 and TRBJ2-3; a weak D match, TRBD1 (6 bases). V was shortened by 2 bases and J by 4 bases, with 8 bases between the two germline ends. Germline CDR1 is SGHNT and CDR2 is YYREEE (reference sequence). The CDR3 totals 13 residues. The chain's CDR3 is CASSLEGADTQYF. The CDR3 region has the DNA TGTGCCAGCAGCTTAGAGGGGGCAGATACGCAGTATTTT.

The chain links TRBV3-1 (or the pseudogene TRBV3-2) to TRBJ2-7; D is possibly TRBD2 (5 bases). Trimming left V 0 bases short and J 6 bases short, with 12 bases between. The CDR3 extends over 14 amino acids. The germline CDR1 and CDR2 sequences are LGHDT and YNNKEL (reference sequence). The CDR3 nucleotides are TGTGCCAGCAGCCAAGACCCTAGCTTCGGCGAGCAGTACTTC. Protein product: CASSQDPSFGEQYF.

The CDR3 nucleotides are TGTGCCAGCTCACCGGGAGATGAAGAGACCCAGTACTTC. Protein: CASSPGDEETQYF. The chain links TRBV18 to TRBJ2-5, with a weak D call TRBD2 (5 bases). The CDR3 spans 13 residues. Deletions cut 3 bases from V and 3 bases from J, with 8 bases between. The germline V gene encodes CDR1 KGHSH and CDR2 LQKENI.

The J gene is TRBJ2-1, the V gene TRBV9; D is ambiguous. Germline lookup yields CDR1 SGDLS and CDR2 YYNGEE. The CDR3 loop spans 15 amino acids. Trimming stripped 0 bases from V and 4 bases from J, with 11 bases between. The CDR3 DNA sequence: TGTGCCAGCAGCGTAGCTATGTATAGTTACAATGAGCAGTTCTTC. As protein: CASSVAMYSYNEQFF.

The CDR3 nucleotides read TGTGCCATCCTAGTTCGACAGGCAAGGGACACCGGGGAGCTGTTTTTT. This translates into CAILVRQARDTGELFF. The V gene is TRBV10-3, the J gene TRBJ2-2, with D possibly matching TRBD1 (6 bases). Germline V CDR1 and CDR2: ENHRY, SYGVKD. The CDR3 extends over 16 amino acids. The V and J ends lost 8 bases and 3 bases respectively, with 19 bases between them.

This clone was observed a few times. V usage is TRBV19 and J usage is TRBJ1-2, with 9 bases fitting TRBD1. Germline lookup yields CDR1 LNHDA and CDR2 SQIVND (reference sequence). This CDR3 has 18 amino acids. After removal of 6 bases from V and 8 bases from J, the junction contained 22 bases not matched to a gene. CDR3 nucleotides: TGTGCCAGTAGATCTGCGGGGACAGGGACGACGTCCTATTGGGGCTACACCTTC. Its protein product is CASRSAGTGTTSYWGYTF.

This chain links TRBV11-3 with TRBJ2-1, with a tentative D call TRBD1 (5 bases). This CDR3 contains 16 residues. Between the trimmed V and J ends, which lost 0 bases and 0 bases, there was a span of 9 bases. The germline V gene has CDR1 SGHNT and CDR2 YENEEA. The DNA for the CDR3 is TGTGCCAGCAGCTTAGAGCAGGGTAGCTCCTACAATGAGCAGTTCTTC. Its protein is CASSLEQGSSYNEQFF.

The chain employs TRBV6-2 or TRBV6-3 and TRBJ2-3, with 10 bases lining up with TRBD2. The germline gives CDR1 MNHEY, CDR2 SVGEGT. The J segment lost 6 bases and the V segment lost 2 bases, leaving 8 bases of the junction unmatched. The CDR3 runs to 16 residues. Here the CDR3 reads CASSYPSGRAEDTQYF. CDR3 bases: TGTGCCAGCAGTTACCCGAGCGGGAGGGCCGAGGATACGCAGTATTTT.

This chain joins TRBV5-4 and TRBJ2-2; 10 positions match TRBD2. Germline CDR1 SGHNT, CDR2 YYREEE (reference sequence). V shed 4 bases and J 5 bases; nucleotides not matched to a gene: 17. The length of the CDR3 is 19 residues. CDR3 coding DNA: TGTGCCAGCAGCCAACCCACCTCGGGATTAGCGGGAGGTACCGGGGAGCTGTTTTTT. Its protein is CASSQPTSGLAGGTGELFF. Complete variable domain (other parts from reference TRBV5-4 and TRBJ2-2): ETGVTQSPTHLIKTRGQQVTLRCSSQSGHNTVSWYQQALGQGPQFIFQYYREEENGRGNFPPRFSGLQFPNYSSELNVNALELDDSALYLCASSQPTSGLAGGTGELFFGEGSRLTVL.

The chain has TRBV19 and TRBJ2-5; TRBD2 aligns across 9 bases. The CDR3 extends over 16 amino acids. The J segment lost 2 bases and the V segment lost 5 bases, leaving 9 bases of the junction unmatched. Looked up from germline, CDR1 is LNHDA and CDR2 is SQIVND (reference sequence). CDR3 loop: CASSAPGLATQETQYF. The CDR3 DNA follows: TGTGCCAGTAGTGCCCCGGGACTAGCTACTCAAGAGACCCAGTACTTC.

This chain connects TRBV6-6 to TRBJ2-1; 10 bases agree with TRBD2. V was clipped by 3 bases and J by 6 bases; unmatched bases: 5. This CDR3 contains 15 residues. CDR1 is MNHNY, CDR2 SVGAGI, per germline (reference sequence). The CDR3: CASSYGIAGGNEQFF. The CDR3 DNA sequence: TGTGCCAGCAGTTATGGGATAGCGGGAGGCAATGAGCAGTTCTTC.

The chain is built from TRBV6-5 and TRBJ2-1; possible D gene TRBD1, 6 bases. The germline CDR1 and CDR2 sequences are MNHEY and SVGAGI. This CDR3 has 14 amino acids. The ends were cut back, 5 bases at V and 1 base at J, with 9 bases in the middle. CDR3: CASSTGLSYNEQFF. For the CDR3, the DNA is TGTGCCAGCAGTACAGGGCTATCCTACAATGAGCAGTTCTTC.

By sample fraction, this clone is large. The chain couples TRBV2 to TRBJ2-1; D is perhaps TRBD1 or TRBD2 (7 bases each). V was cut by 5 bases and J by 3 bases, with 23 bases left in between. The germline gives CDR1 SNHLY, CDR2 FYNNEI. This CDR3 spans 18 amino acids. The CDR3 region is CASSSGTAAGALYNEQFF. The CDR3 bases are TGTGCCAGCAGTTCCGGGACAGCGGCGGGGGCCCTCTACAATGAGCAGTTCTTC.

V usage is TRBV2 and J usage is TRBJ2-5, with D hard to call. Trimming stripped 4 bases from V and 3 bases from J, with 6 bases between. This CDR3 is built from 12 residues. The V gene's germline CDR1 is SNHLY and CDR2 FYNNEI. The CDR3 is CASSVLEETQYF. CDR3 nucleotide sequence: TGTGCCAGCAGTGTCTTGGAAGAGACCCAGTACTTC.

This clone has at least ten counts. The rearrangement links TRBV5-4 to TRBJ1-4; D may be TRBD1 (6 bases). Germline V lookup: CDR1 SGHNT, CDR2 YYREEE (reference sequence). V lost 0 bases and J lost 2, with 11 bases in between. The CDR3 has 16 residues. The CDR3 DNA sequence: TGTGCCAGCAGCTTGGTCGGGGGCGGCACTAATGAAAAACTGTTTTTT. It translates to CASSLVGGGTNEKLFF.

This clone was counted only a few times. The chain has TRBV4-1 and TRBJ1-4; TRBD1 matches at 12 bases. The length of the CDR3 is 16 residues. V lost 4 bases and J lost 5; bases outside the gene matches: 5. Germline V lookup: CDR1 MGHRA, CDR2 YSYEKL. The CDR3 loop reads CASSPGTGGKNEKLFF. DNA of the CDR3: TGCGCCAGCAGCCCGGGGACAGGGGGCAAGAATGAAAAACTGTTTTTT.